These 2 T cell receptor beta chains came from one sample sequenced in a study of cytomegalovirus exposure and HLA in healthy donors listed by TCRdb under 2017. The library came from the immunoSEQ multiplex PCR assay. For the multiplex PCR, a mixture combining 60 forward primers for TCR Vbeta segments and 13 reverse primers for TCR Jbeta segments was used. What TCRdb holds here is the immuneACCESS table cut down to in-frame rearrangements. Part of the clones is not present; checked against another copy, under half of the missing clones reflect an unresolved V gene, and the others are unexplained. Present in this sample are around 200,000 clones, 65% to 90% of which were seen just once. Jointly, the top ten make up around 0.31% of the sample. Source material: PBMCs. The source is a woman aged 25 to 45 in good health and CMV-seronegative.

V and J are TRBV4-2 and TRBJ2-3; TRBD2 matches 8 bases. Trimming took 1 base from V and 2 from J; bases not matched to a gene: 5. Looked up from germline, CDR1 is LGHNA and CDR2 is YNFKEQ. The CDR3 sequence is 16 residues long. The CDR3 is CASSQVELAVTDTQYF. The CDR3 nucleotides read TGTGCCAGCAGCCAAGTGGAACTAGCGGTCACAGATACGCAGTATTTT.

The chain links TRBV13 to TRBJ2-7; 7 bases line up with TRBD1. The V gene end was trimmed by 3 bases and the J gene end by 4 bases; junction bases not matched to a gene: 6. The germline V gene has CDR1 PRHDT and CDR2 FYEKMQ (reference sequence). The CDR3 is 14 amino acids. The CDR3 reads CASSFSDRIYEQYF. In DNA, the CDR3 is TGTGCCAGCAGCTTTTCGGACAGGATTTACGAGCAGTACTTC.